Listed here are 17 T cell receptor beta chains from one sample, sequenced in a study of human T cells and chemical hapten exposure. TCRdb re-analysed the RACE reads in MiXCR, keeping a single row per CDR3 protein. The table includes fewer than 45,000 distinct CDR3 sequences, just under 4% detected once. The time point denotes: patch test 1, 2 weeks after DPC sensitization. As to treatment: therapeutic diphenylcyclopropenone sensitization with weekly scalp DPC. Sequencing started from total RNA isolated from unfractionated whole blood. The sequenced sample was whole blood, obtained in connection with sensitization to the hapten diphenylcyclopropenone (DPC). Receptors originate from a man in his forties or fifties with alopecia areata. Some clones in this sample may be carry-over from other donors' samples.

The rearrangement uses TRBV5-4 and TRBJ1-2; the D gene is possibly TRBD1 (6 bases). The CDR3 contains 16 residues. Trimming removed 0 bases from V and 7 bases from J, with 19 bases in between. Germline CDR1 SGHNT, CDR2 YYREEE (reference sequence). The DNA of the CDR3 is TGTGCCAGCAGCTTGGGTAGAGGCAGGGGTGGGAGTGGCTACACCTTC. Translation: CASSLGRGRGGSGYTF.

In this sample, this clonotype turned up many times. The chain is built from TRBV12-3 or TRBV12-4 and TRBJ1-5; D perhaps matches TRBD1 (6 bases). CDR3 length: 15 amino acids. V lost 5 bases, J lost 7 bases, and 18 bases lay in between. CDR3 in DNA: TGTGCCAGCAGTCCGACAGGCTCAGCTAGGCAGCCCCAGCATTTT. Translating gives CASSPTGSARQPQHF.

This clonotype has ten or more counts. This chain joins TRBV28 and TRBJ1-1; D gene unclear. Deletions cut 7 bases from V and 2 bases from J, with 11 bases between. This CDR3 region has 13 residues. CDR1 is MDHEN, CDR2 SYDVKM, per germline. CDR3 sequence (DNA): TGTGCCAGCACTCCATGGGATAACACTGAAGCTTTCTTT. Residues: CASTPWDNTEAFF. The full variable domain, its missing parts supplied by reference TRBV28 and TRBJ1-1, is DVKVTQSSRYLVKRTGEKVFLECVQDMDHENMFWYRQDPGLGLRLIYFSYDVKMKEKGDIPEGYSVSREKKERFSLILESASTNQTSMYLCASTPWDNTEAFFGQGTRLTVV.

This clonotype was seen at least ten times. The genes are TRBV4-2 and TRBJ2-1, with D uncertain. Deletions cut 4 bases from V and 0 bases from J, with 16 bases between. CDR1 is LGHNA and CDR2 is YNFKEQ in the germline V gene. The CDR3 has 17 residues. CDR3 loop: CASSPDRKWSSYNEQFF. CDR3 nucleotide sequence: TGTGCCAGCAGCCCCGATCGTAAGTGGAGCTCCTACAATGAGCAGTTCTTC.

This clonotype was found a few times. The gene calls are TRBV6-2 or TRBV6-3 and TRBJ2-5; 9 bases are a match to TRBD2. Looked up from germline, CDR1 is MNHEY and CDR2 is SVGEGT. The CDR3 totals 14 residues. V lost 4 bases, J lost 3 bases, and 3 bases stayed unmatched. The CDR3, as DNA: TGTGCCAGCAGTTCCGGACTAGCGAAAGAGACCCAGTACTTC. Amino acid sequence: CASSSGLAKETQYF.

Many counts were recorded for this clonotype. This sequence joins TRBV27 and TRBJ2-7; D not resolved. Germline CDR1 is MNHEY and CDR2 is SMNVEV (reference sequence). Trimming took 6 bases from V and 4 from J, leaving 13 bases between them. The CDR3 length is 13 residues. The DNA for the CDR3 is TGTGCCAGCAGAGTGAGCGCTTATTACGAGCAGTACTTC. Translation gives CASRVSAYYEQYF.

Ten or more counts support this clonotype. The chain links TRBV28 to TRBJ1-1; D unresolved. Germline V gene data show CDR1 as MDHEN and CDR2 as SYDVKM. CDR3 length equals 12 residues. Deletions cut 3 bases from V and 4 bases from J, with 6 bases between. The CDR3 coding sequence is TGTGCCAGCAGTTTGTCCGTCACTGAAGCTTTCTTT. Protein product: CASSLSVTEAFF.

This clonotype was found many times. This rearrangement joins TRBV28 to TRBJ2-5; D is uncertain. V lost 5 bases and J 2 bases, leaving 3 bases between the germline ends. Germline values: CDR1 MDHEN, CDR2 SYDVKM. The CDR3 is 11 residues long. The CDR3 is CASSHQETQYF. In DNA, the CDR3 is TGTGCCAGCAGTCATCAAGAGACCCAGTACTTC.

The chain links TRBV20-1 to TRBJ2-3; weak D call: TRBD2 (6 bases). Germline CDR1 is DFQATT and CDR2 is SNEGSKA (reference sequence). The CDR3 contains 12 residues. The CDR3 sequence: CRVGGGKDTQYF. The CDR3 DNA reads TGCAGAGTGGGGGGTGGCAAAGATACGCAGTATTTT.

CDR3 sequence (DNA): TGTGCCAGCGTGGGCAGACGCAGCGGGAACACTGAAGCTTTCTTT. Translation: CASVGRRSGNTEAFF. V usage is TRBV6-5 and J usage is TRBJ1-1; no definite D call. There are 15 residues in the CDR3. V was trimmed by 8 bases and J by 1 base, leaving 17 bases between them. The germline gives CDR1 MNHEY, CDR2 SVGAGI.

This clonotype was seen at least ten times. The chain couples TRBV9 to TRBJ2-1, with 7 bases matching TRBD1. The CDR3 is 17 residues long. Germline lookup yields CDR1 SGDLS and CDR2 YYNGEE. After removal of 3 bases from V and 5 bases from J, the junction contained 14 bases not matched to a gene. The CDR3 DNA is TGTGCCAGCAGCGCCCCGAGTAGCGACAGGGCCAACAATGAGCAGTTCTTC. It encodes CASSAPSSDRANNEQFF.

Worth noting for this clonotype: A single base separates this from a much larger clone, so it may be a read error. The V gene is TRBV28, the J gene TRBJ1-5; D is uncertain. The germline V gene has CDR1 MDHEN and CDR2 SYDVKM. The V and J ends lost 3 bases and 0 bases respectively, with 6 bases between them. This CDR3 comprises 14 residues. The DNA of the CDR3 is TGTGCCAGCAGTTTTGTAGCTAGCAATCAGCCCCAGCATTTT. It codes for CASSFVASNQPQHF.

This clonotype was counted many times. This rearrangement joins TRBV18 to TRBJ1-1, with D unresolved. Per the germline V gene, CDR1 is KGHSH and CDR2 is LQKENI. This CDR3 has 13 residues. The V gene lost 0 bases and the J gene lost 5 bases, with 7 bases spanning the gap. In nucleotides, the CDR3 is TGTGCCAGCTCACCACCGGAGGAGACTGAAGCTTTCTTT. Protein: CASSPPEETEAFF.

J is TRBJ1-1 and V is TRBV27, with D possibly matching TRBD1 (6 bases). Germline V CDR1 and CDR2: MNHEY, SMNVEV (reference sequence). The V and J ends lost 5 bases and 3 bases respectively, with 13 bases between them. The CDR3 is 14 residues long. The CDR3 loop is CASSKWRGDTEAFF. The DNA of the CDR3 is TGTGCCAGCAGTAAATGGAGGGGGGACACTGAAGCTTTCTTT.

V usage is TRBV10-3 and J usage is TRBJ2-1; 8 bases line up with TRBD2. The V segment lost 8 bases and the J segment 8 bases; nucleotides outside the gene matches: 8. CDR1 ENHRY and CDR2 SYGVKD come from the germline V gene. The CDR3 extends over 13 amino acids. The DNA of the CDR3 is TGTGCCATCTGGATTAGCGGGAACGATGAGCAGTTCTTC. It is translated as CAIWISGNDEQFF.

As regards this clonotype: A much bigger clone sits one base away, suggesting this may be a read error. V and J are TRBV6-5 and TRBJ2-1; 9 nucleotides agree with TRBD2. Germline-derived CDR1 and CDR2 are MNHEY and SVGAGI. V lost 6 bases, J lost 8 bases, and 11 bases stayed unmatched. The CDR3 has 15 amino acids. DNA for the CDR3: TGTGCCAGCAGAAAGAGGACTAGCGAAGGTTATGAGCAGTTCTTC. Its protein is CASRKRTSEGYEQFF.

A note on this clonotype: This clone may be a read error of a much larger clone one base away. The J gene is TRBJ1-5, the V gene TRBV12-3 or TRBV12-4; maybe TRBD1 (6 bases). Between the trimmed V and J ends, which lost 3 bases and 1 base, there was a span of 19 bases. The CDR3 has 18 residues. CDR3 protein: CASSFALKGGWSNQPQHF. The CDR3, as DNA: TGTGCCAGCAGTTTTGCATTAAAAGGGGGATGGAGCAATCAGCCCCAGCATTTT.